This T cell receptor (beta chain) was recovered during a study of T cell changes during pregnancy in multiple sclerosis. Sequencing used immunoSEQ multiplex PCR; TCRdb keeps in-frame clones, though not all of them. In the table there are 15,000 to 20,000 clones, over 70% of which are singletons. Sequencing used CD8+ T cells from peripheral blood mononuclear cells, obtained after pregnancy. The clonotype comes from a female donor in good health, enrolled as a control in a pregnancy study.

CDR3 DNA sequence: TGTGCCAGCGGCTCCATCTCCCTAGGACAAGAGACCCAGTACTTC. Protein sequence: CASGSISLGQETQYF. The rearrangement links TRBV2 to TRBJ2-5; D not certain. CDR1 and CDR2 (germline): SNHLY, FYNNEI. The CDR3 spans 15 residues. V was pared by 8 bases and J by 2 bases, with 18 bases between.